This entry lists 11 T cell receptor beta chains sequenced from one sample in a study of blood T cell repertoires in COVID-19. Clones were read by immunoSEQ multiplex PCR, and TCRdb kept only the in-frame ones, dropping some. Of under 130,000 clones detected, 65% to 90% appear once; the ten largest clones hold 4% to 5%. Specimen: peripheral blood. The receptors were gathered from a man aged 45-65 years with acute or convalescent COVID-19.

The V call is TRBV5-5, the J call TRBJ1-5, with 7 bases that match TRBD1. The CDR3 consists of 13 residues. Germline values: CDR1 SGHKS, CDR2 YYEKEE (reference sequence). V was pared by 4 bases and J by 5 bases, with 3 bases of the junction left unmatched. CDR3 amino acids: CASSGQDDQPQHF. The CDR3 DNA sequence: TGTGCCAGCAGCGGACAGGATGATCAGCCCCAGCATTTT.

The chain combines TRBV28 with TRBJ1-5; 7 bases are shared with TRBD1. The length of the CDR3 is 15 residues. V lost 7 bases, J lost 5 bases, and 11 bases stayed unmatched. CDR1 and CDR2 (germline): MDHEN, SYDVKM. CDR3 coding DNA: TGTGCCAGCAAGACTTCCCGGGACAGTTATCAGCCCCAGCATTTT. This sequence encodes CASKTSRDSYQPQHF.

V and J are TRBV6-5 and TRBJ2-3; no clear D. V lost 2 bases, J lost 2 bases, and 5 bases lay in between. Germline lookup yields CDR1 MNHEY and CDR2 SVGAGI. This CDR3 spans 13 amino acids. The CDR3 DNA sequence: TGTGCCAGCAGTTACCCTCCCACAGATACGCAGTATTTT. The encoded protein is CASSYPPTDTQYF.

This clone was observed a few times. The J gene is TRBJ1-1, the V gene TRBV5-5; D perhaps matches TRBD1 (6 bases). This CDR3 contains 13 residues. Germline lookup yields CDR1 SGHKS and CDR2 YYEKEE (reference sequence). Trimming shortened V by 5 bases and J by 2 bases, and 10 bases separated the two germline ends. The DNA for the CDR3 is TGTGCCAGCAGACAGGGATATAACACTGAAGCTTTCTTT. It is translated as CASRQGYNTEAFF.

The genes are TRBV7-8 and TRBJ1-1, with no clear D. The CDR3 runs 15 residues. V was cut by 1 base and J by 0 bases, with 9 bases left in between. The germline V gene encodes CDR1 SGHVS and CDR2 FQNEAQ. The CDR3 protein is CASSLGSSMNTEAFF. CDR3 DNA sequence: TGTGCCAGCAGCTTAGGCAGTAGCATGAACACTGAAGCTTTCTTT.

CDR3 coding DNA: TGTGCCACTACCAAGTTGGCGGGGGATCAGCCCCAGCATTTT. Amino acids: CATTKLAGDQPQHF. V and J are TRBV19 and TRBJ1-5; maybe TRBD1 (5 bases). The CDR3 loop spans 14 amino acids. CDR1 and CDR2 from the germline V gene are LNHDA and SQIVND (reference sequence). The V end lost 10 bases, the J end lost 5 bases, and 18 bases lay between the germline ends.

The CDR3 sequence is CASSESDRAGYTF. In DNA, the CDR3 is TGTGCCAGCAGTGAATCAGACAGGGCGGGCTACACCTTC. The chain is built from TRBV6-1 and TRBJ1-2, with 7 bases that match TRBD1. Germline loops: CDR1 MNHNS, CDR2 SASEGT. This CDR3 comprises 13 residues. V trimming: 2 bases; J trimming: 8 bases; junction bases outside the gene matches: 5.

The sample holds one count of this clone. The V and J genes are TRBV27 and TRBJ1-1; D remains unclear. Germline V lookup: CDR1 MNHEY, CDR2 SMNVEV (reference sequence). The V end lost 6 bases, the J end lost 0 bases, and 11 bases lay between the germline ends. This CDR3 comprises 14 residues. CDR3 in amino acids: CASSLLRVNTEAFF. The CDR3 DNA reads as TGTGCCAGCAGCCTTCTGAGGGTGAACACTGAAGCTTTCTTT.

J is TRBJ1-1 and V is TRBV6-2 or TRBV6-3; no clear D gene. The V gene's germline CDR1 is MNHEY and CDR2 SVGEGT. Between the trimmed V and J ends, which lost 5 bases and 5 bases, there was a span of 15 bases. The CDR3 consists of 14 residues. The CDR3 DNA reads TGTGCCAGCAGTCCCGGAGGACTCAGGACTGAAGCTTTCTTT. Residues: CASSPGGLRTEAFF.

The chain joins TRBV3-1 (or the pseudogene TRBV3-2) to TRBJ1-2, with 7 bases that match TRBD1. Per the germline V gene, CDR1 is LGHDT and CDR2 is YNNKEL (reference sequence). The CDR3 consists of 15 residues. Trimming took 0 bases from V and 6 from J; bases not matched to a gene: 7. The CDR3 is CASSQDRVTGDGYTF. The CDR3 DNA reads TGTGCCAGCAGCCAAGATCGGGTCACAGGGGATGGCTACACCTTC.

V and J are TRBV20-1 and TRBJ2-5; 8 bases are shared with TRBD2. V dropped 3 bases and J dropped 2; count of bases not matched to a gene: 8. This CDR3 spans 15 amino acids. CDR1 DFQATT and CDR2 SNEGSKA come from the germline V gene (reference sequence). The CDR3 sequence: CSASDGTSWQETQYF. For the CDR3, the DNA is TGCAGTGCTAGTGATGGGACTAGTTGGCAAGAGACCCAGTACTTC.